This T cell receptor (beta chain) was recovered during a study of T cell responses to AZD1222 COVID-19 vaccine. This CDR3 spans 13 amino acids. V shed 1 base and J shed 3 bases, with 9 bases lying between them. Germline CDR1 reads GTSNPN; CDR2 reads SVGIG (reference sequence). This table comes from immunoSEQ multiplex PCR, and its TCRdb copy is limited to in-frame clones, with some not included. The sample yields about 180,000 clones, just under 95% seen once. Notes on the study in general: Spike-specific TCR breadth and depth rose after two AZD1222 doses.

Note on this clone: No antigen is known for it.

The source was peripheral blood, collected 28 days after the second dose of the MenACWY control vaccine. The source is an adult who received the MenACWY meningococcal vaccine as a control. The chain joins TRBV30 to TRBJ1-1; D is undetermined. CDR3 residues: CAWSGRTDTEAFF. CDR3 DNA: TGTGCCTGGAGTGGCCGGACGGACACTGAAGCTTTCTTT.